This T cell receptor (beta chain) was recovered during a study of T cell responses to AZD1222 COVID-19 vaccine. Here immunoSEQ multiplex PCR was the method, and the copy in TCRdb shows in-frame clones only, minus some. The repertoire includes about 82,000 clones, 80% to 90% of them detected once, and 12% sits in the top ten. There are 18 residues in the CDR3. Losses at the gene ends were 0 bases for V and 2 bases for J; bases not matched to a gene: 7. CDR1 and CDR2 (germline): LGHDT, YNNKEL (reference sequence). The V gene is TRBV3-1 (or the pseudogene TRBV3-2), the J gene TRBJ1-2; the match to TRBD1 covers 12 bases. This specimen was peripheral blood, taken 28 days after the second AZD1222 dose. The clonotype was recovered from an adult who received the AZD1222 COVID-19 vaccine. CDR3 sequence: CASSQEEGQGAKNYGYTF. The CDR3 region has the DNA TGTGCCAGCAGCCAAGAGGAGGGACAGGGGGCGAAGAACTATGGCTACACCTTC.